Following are 15 T cell receptor beta chains from one sample sequenced in a study of PD-1 blockade in classical Hodgkin lymphoma. Time point of the sample: cycle 4 day 1 (C4D1), after 5 to 7 weeks of nivolumab. All patients experienced relapse after autologous stem cell transplantation, and brentuximab vedotin exposure was variable. Clones were read by immunoSEQ multiplex PCR, and TCRdb kept only the in-frame ones, dropping some. The sample lists tens of thousands of clones; around 78% were seen once. Sequenced material: peripheral blood mononuclear cells (PBMCs), taken before the fourth cycle of nivolumab. All receptors come from a human donor with classical Hodgkin lymphoma.

This rearrangement joins TRBV29-1 to TRBJ1-1; TRBD1 matches at 7 bases. This CDR3 has 15 residues. The junction had 9 bases not matched to a gene; V was cut back by 5 bases and J by 0 bases. Germline V gene lookup returns CDR1 SQVTM and CDR2 ANQGSEA. The CDR3 loop reads CSVSRQGGVNTEAFF. DNA of the CDR3: TGCAGCGTTTCTCGACAGGGCGGCGTGAACACTGAAGCTTTCTTT.

This clone was picked up one time. This chain links TRBV18 with TRBJ1-3; perhaps TRBD1 as D (6 bases). Germline V CDR1 and CDR2: KGHSH, LQKENI. V lost 4 bases, J lost 3 bases, and 10 bases lay in between. The CDR3 covers 14 residues. CDR3 bases: TGTGCCAGCTCACGGGCAGGGGATGGAAACACCATATATTTT. This sequence encodes CASSRAGDGNTIYF. The full variable domain, in which reference TRBV18 and TRBJ1-3 provide the parts outside the CDR3, is NAGVMQNPRHLVRRRGQEARLRCSPMKGHSHVYWYRQLPEEGLKFMVYLQKENIIDESGMPKERFSAEFPKEGPSILRIQQVVRGDSAAYFCASSRAGDGNTIYFGEGSWLTVV.

The CDR3 protein is CASSLAAGETGELFF. CDR3 nucleotides: TGTGCCAGCAGCTTAGCTGCAGGGGAGACCGGGGAGCTGTTTTTT. The J gene is TRBJ2-2, the V gene TRBV7-2; weak D call: TRBD1 (6 bases). Germline V gives CDR1 SGHTA, CDR2 FQGNSA. The CDR3 consists of 15 residues. Trimming stripped 0 bases from V and 5 bases from J, with 10 bases between.

V and J are TRBV7-9 and TRBJ2-7, with 13 bases matching TRBD2. Germline V CDR1 and CDR2: SEHNR, FQNEAQ (reference sequence). CDR3 size: 17 residues. V lost 3 bases and J lost 1; bases outside the gene matches: 6. The CDR3: CASSFPGLAGESYEQYF. The CDR3 DNA sequence: TGTGCCAGCAGCTTTCCCGGACTAGCGGGAGAATCCTACGAGCAGTACTTC. Full variable domain (outside the CDR3, taken from reference TRBV7-9 and TRBJ2-7): DTGVSQNPRHKITKRGQNVTFRCDPISEHNRLYWYRQTLGQGPEFLTYFQNEAQLEKSRLLSDRFSAERPKGSFSTLEIQRTEQGDSAMYLCASSFPGLAGESYEQYFGPGTRLTVT.

V gene TRBV10-3 combines with J gene TRBJ1-4; maybe TRBD1 (5 bases). V lost 3 bases and J lost 7, with 15 bases in between. The CDR3 contains 15 residues. Germline assignment: CDR1 ENHRY and CDR2 SYGVKD. The CDR3 loop reads CAISDVGRTAEKLFF. CDR3 DNA: TGTGCCATCAGTGACGTGGGGCGGACGGCTGAAAAACTGTTTTTT.

A few counts support this clone. For the CDR3, the DNA is TGTGCCAGCAGCTTCCTGGCAGGATCAGTACGGGAGCAGTACTTC. Amino acids: CASSFLAGSVREQYF. The chain carries TRBV6-6 and TRBJ2-7, with no clear D. Trimming pared 6 bases from V and 7 bases from J, leaving 22 bases between. CDR1 is MNHNY and CDR2 is SVGAGI in the germline V gene (reference sequence). The CDR3 length is 15 residues.

The chain carries TRBV7-2 and TRBJ2-5, with no clear D. Germline V gene data show CDR1 as SGHTA and CDR2 as FQGNSA. Trimming cost V 3 bases and J 2 bases, with 7 bases left between them. The CDR3 has 13 residues. The DNA for the CDR3 is TGTGCCAGCAGCTTCCAGAGACAAGAGACCCAGTACTTC. This sequence encodes CASSFQRQETQYF.

The V gene is TRBV2, the J gene TRBJ2-2; the D is unclear. This CDR3 spans 13 amino acids. V was pared by 9 bases and J by 5 bases, with 13 bases between. The germline V gene has CDR1 SNHLY and CDR2 FYNNEI. The CDR3 sequence is CASKLERTGELFF. DNA for the CDR3: TGTGCCAGTAAGCTAGAGAGAACCGGGGAGCTGTTTTTT.

V and J are TRBV19 and TRBJ2-5; maybe TRBD2 (6 bases). CDR1 LNHDA and CDR2 SQIVND come from the germline V gene (reference sequence). V was trimmed by 0 bases and J by 2 bases, leaving 10 bases between them. This CDR3 contains 15 residues. The chain's CDR3 is CASSIERDLQETQYF. Written as DNA, the CDR3 is TGTGCCAGTAGTATAGAGCGGGATTTACAAGAGACCCAGTACTTC.

V gene TRBV28 combines with J gene TRBJ2-3, with a possible D match to TRBD2 (7 bases). Germline V gives CDR1 MDHEN, CDR2 SYDVKM. The germline V and J ends were trimmed by 9 bases and 7 bases, with 20 bases remaining between them. CDR3 length equals 14 residues. The CDR3 sequence is CASGGGGARNTQYF. CDR3 DNA sequence: TGTGCCAGTGGGGGCGGGGGAGCGAGAAATACGCAGTATTTT.

The count of this clone is one. The rearrangement uses TRBV25-1 and TRBJ1-2, with D possibly TRBD1 on 5 matching bases. The CDR3 is 15 residues long. Germline CDR1 reads MGHDK; CDR2 reads SYGVNS. V was clipped by 2 bases and J by 3 bases, with 13 bases between them. The CDR3 DNA is TGTGCCAGCAGTGAAGATTCGGACAACCACTATGGCTACACCTTC. This translates into CASSEDSDNHYGYTF.

The genes are TRBV7-2 and TRBJ1-1, with D possibly TRBD1 on 6 matching bases. The germline V and J ends were trimmed by 1 base and 3 bases, with 12 bases remaining between them. CDR1 SGHTA and CDR2 FQGNSA come from the germline V gene. This CDR3 comprises 15 residues. CDR3 in DNA: TGTGCCAGCAGCTTAGGGGGGACAAAATACACTGAAGCTTTCTTT. It codes for CASSLGGTKYTEAFF.

The J gene is TRBJ2-5, the V gene TRBV7-8; 7 positions agree with TRBD1. V was pared by 5 bases and J by 2 bases, with 5 bases of the junction left unmatched. The CDR3 has 14 residues. Germline CDR1 reads SGHVS; CDR2 reads FQNEAQ. CDR3 nucleotides: TGTGCCAGCAGCCGCCGGGACAGACAAGAGACCCAGTACTTC. It encodes CASSRRDRQETQYF.

On this clone itself: A junction boundary mismatches the germline segment, possibly from a read error. This chain uses TRBV2 with TRBJ2-7; D ambiguous. Germline V gives CDR1 SNHLY, CDR2 FYNNEI. This CDR3 region has 10 residues. Written as DNA, the CDR3 is TGTGCCAGCGGTGACTACGAGCAGTACTTC. Residues: CASGDYEQYF.

The rearrangement links TRBV7-2 to TRBJ2-1, with 7 nucleotides matching TRBD2. Per germline, CDR1 SGHTA and CDR2 FQGNSA. The junction had 10 bases not matched to a gene; V was cut back by 3 bases and J by 5 bases. The CDR3 length is 16 residues. The CDR3 nucleotides are TGTGCCAGCAGCTTGGATAGCGGGCTCCCACACAATGAGCAGTTCTTC. Protein sequence: CASSLDSGLPHNEQFF.